This T cell receptor beta chain was obtained from a study of blood T cell repertoires in COVID-19. There are 16 residues in the CDR3. J was trimmed by 2 bases and V by 1 base; bases with no gene match: 4. The V gene's germline CDR1 is LGHNA and CDR2 YSLEER. Generated by immunoSEQ multiplex PCR, the TCRdb table keeps only in-frame clones and is missing some. The sample has about 74,000 clones; 78% are singletons. Sample: peripheral blood. This receptor was obtained from a human donor in a cohort sampled during active COVID-19. J is TRBJ1-3 and V is TRBV4-3, with 8 bases identical to TRBD1. The CDR3 DNA follows: TGCGCCAGCAGCCAAGCACGGACAGGGACTGGAAACACCATATATTTT. Its translation is CASSQARTGTGNTIYF.